A single TCR beta chain is shown here with its context. Its specificity is unknown. There are 13 residues in the CDR3. The germline gives CDR1 LNHNV, CDR2 YYDKDF (reference sequence). Trimming took 0 bases from V and 11 from J; bases not matched to a gene: 5. The entry originates in a study of regulatory T cells in long-lasting Graves disease. Sample time point: persistent/refractory GD, antithyroid drugs over 5 years with positive TRAb. With RNA extracted from PBMCs as input, the TCR library was made. Patients came from an endocrinology department in Xi'an, China. Arm-PCR of CDR3 regions and iRepertoire HTBI primers were used to build TCR beta libraries. TCRdb used MiXCR to reprocess the multiplex PCR reads, holding one entry per CDR3 protein. This repertoire shows around 460,000 distinct CDR3 sequences, less than 25% found once; its top ten account for approximately 14%. Overall study results and limits: Patients with persistent Graves' had lower TCR diversity than newly diagnosed patients. Persistent patients had a count of shared public clonotypes (approximately 3,000) that exceeded that of new patients (around 960).

This TCR came from a female donor with Graves disease. The chain employs TRBV15 and TRBJ1-1, with 8 positions matching TRBD1. The sample was peripheral blood mononuclear cells (PBMCs), taken when the disease was refractory, from a patient treated with antithyroid drugs. CDR3 nucleotides: TGTGCCACCAGCAGAGATCCGGACAGGGAGGCTTTCTTT. Amino acid sequence: CATSRDPDREAFF.